These 16 T cell receptor beta chains share one sample of origin, sequenced in a study of T cell responses to AZD1222 COVID-19 vaccine. Produced via immunoSEQ multiplex PCR; TCRdb's table is partial and in-frame only. This table has fewer than 90,000 clones, 85% to 90% appearing once. The sample was peripheral blood, taken 28 days after the second AZD1222 dose. Source of these receptors: an adult who received the AZD1222 COVID-19 vaccine.

This clone was counted a few times. This chain links TRBV3-1 (or the pseudogene TRBV3-2) with TRBJ1-5; D gene ambiguous. The CDR3 loop spans 17 amino acids. The ends were cut back, 0 bases at V and 2 bases at J, with 14 bases in the middle. Germline-derived CDR1 and CDR2 are LGHDT and YNNKEL (reference sequence). The CDR3 DNA is TGTGCCAGCAGCCAAGATACCGGGGTGATTGGCAATCAGCCCCAGCATTTT. This translates into CASSQDTGVIGNQPQHF.

The gene calls are TRBV12-5 and TRBJ1-2, with unresolved D. Germline assignment: CDR1 LGHNT and CDR2 FRNRAP. This CDR3 has 13 residues. The V and J ends lost 1 base and 4 bases respectively, with 7 bases between them. The CDR3 loop reads CASGLGILYGYTF. The DNA for the CDR3 is TGTGCTAGTGGTTTGGGGATCCTCTATGGCTACACCTTC. The entire variable domain, with the rest obtained from reference TRBV12-5 and TRBJ1-2, is as follows: DARVTQTPRHKVTEMGQEVTMRCQPILGHNTVFWYRQTMMQGLELLAYFRNRAPLDDSGMPKDRFSAEMPDATLATLKIQPSEPRDSAVYFCASGLGILYGYTFGSGTRLTVV.

This chain joins TRBV7-2 and TRBJ1-1; TRBD1 might be the D (6 bases). Trimming pared 1 base from V and 4 bases from J, leaving 22 bases between. CDR3 length: 18 amino acids. Per germline, CDR1 SGHTA and CDR2 FQGNSA. In DNA form, the CDR3 reads TGTGCCAGCAGCTTAGTATCCGTGGGGGGCAGGGGCGGCACTGAAGCTTTCTTT. Residues: CASSLVSVGGRGGTEAFF.

The chain links TRBV21-1 to TRBJ2-5. TRBV21-1 is described as a pseudogene. The CDR3 consists of 12 residues. This CDR3 is CASSKAQETQYF. The CDR3 bases are TGTGCCAGCAGCAAAGCTCAAGAGACCCAGTACTTC.

This clone was found a few times. The DNA of the CDR3 is TGTGCCAGCTTAACCGCGGGCACAGATACGCAGTATTTT. Its translation: CASLTAGTDTQYF. The chain links TRBV28 to TRBJ2-3; no clear D gene. Germline V gene sequence: CDR1 MDHEN, CDR2 SYDVKM. The CDR3 totals 13 residues. V was shortened by 8 bases and J by 1 base, with 10 bases between the two germline ends.

The chain carries TRBV6-5 and TRBJ1-1; tentatively, D is TRBD1 (6 bases). V was shortened by 7 bases and J by 11 bases, with 14 bases between the two germline ends. This CDR3 is built from 11 residues. Germline lookup yields CDR1 MNHEY and CDR2 SVGAGI. In DNA form, the CDR3 reads TGTGCCAGCACGGGGGGCGGACTTGCTTTCTTT. This sequence encodes CASTGGGLAFF.

The genes are TRBV5-4 and TRBJ2-3; D is ambiguous. The V gene lost 7 bases and the J gene lost 2 bases, with 11 bases spanning the gap. Per germline, CDR1 SGHNT and CDR2 YYREEE (reference sequence). This CDR3 has 13 amino acids. The CDR3 coding sequence is TGTGCCAGCTGTGCAGACCACACAGATACGCAGTATTTT. Translated: CASCADHTDTQYF.

The rearrangement uses TRBV7-6 and TRBJ2-7; D tentatively reads TRBD1 or TRBD2 (5 bases each). Between the trimmed V and J ends, which lost 5 bases and 0 bases, there was a span of 14 bases. The CDR3 has 15 residues. Per the germline V gene, CDR1 is SGHVS and CDR2 is FNYEAQ. CDR3 sequence reads: CASSQGPSGSYEQYF. CDR3 sequence (DNA): TGTGCCAGCAGCCAGGGCCCCAGCGGCTCCTACGAGCAGTACTTC.

In nucleotides, the CDR3 is TGTGCCACCCTGGACGGTCTGGATTCACCCCTCCACTTT. This codes for CATLDGLDSPLHF. This sequence joins TRBV19 and TRBJ1-6, with no clear D. Germline V gives CDR1 LNHDA, CDR2 SQIVND (reference sequence). The V end lost 10 bases, the J end lost 8 bases, and 15 bases lay between the germline ends. This CDR3 region has 13 residues.

The rearrangement joins TRBV6-5 to TRBJ1-2, with D unresolved. Germline V CDR1 and CDR2: MNHEY, SVGAGI. The length of the CDR3 is 13 residues. Trimming removed 2 bases from V and 2 bases from J, with 6 bases in between. CDR3 nucleotide sequence: TGTGCCAGCAGTTACGACCTCAACTATGGCTACACCTTC. Protein sequence: CASSYDLNYGYTF.

The chain employs TRBV3-1 (or the pseudogene TRBV3-2) and TRBJ2-3; 7 bases align to TRBD2. Germline V gene lookup returns CDR1 LGHDT and CDR2 YNNKEL (reference sequence). This CDR3 is built from 16 residues. V lost 4 bases, J lost 0 bases, and 7 bases stayed unmatched. This CDR3 reads CASSPARRGSTDTQYF. CDR3 nucleotides: TGTGCCAGCAGCCCAGCCCGGCGGGGGAGCACAGATACGCAGTATTTT.

This clone was detected only a few times. The chain recombines TRBV7-2 with TRBJ2-1; the D gene is possibly TRBD2 (5 bases). The CDR3 sequence is 15 residues long. V was clipped by 1 base and J by 0 bases, with 7 bases between them. The germline gives CDR1 SGHTA, CDR2 FQGNSA. The CDR3 protein is CASSLVAPSYNEQFF. DNA of the CDR3: TGTGCCAGCAGCTTAGTAGCGCCCTCCTACAATGAGCAGTTCTTC.

V and J are TRBV28 and TRBJ1-1; D ambiguous. The V end was cut by 2 bases, the J end by 8 bases, with 6 bases between. Germline V gene sequence: CDR1 MDHEN, CDR2 SYDVKM. CDR3 length: 11 amino acids. The CDR3 here is CASSLGREAFF. CDR3 in DNA: TGTGCCAGCAGTTTAGGGAGGGAAGCTTTCTTT.

The chain combines TRBV5-1 with TRBJ1-1; tentative D call: TRBD1 (5 bases). The CDR3 is 14 amino acids. Between the trimmed V and J ends, which lost 3 bases and 1 base, there was a span of 10 bases. Germline CDR1 SGHRS, CDR2 YFSETQ. CDR3 residues: CASSWGTGNTEAFF. CDR3 sequence (DNA): TGCGCCAGCAGCTGGGGGACGGGGAACACTGAAGCTTTCTTT.

The CDR3 is CASSVVDRSGELFF. The CDR3 bases are TGTGCCAGCAGCGTAGTCGATCGGTCCGGGGAGCTGTTTTTT. The V gene is TRBV9, the J gene TRBJ2-2; D call uncertain. The V end was cut by 0 bases, the J end by 6 bases, with 9 bases between. The CDR3 spans 14 residues. The germline CDR1 and CDR2 sequences are SGDLS and YYNGEE. The full variable domain, rest sourced from reference TRBV9 and TRBJ2-2, is DSGVTQTPKHLITATGQRVTLRCSPRSGDLSVYWYQQSLDQGLQFLIQYYNGEERAKGNILERFSAQQFPDLHSELNLSSLELGDSALYFCASSVVDRSGELFFGEGSRLTVL.

The chain links TRBV6-5 to TRBJ1-2; D perhaps matches TRBD1 (5 bases). V lost 0 bases, J lost 8 bases, and 19 bases lay in between. The CDR3 consists of 16 residues. Germline CDR1 and CDR2: MNHEY and SVGAGI. Here the CDR3 DNA reads TGTGCCAGCAGTTACTCGAGAAGGGGAAGGATGTACGGCTACACCTTC. It is translated as CASSYSRRGRMYGYTF.